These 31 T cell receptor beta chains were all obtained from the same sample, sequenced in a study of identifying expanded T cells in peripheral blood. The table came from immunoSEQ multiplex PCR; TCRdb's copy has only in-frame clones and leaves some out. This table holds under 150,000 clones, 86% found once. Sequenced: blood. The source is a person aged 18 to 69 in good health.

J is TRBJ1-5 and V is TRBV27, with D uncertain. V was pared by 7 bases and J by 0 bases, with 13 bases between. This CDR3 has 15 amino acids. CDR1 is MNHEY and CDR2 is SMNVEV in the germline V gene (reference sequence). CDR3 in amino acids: CASTSVADSNQPQHF. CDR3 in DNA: TGTGCCAGCACCTCAGTGGCAGATAGCAATCAGCCCCAGCATTTT.

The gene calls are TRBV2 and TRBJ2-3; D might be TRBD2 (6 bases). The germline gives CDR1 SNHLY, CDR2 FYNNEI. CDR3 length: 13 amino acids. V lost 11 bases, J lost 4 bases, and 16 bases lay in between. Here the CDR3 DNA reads TGTGCCGGGGGGTTCGTTTTGGCAGATACGCAGTATTTT. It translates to CAGGFVLADTQYF.

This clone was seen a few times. As DNA, the CDR3 is TGTGCCAGCAGTGGCGGCGGACAGGGCTTATCCTACGAGCAGTACTTC. Its translation: CASSGGGQGLSYEQYF. V gene TRBV6-1 combines with J gene TRBJ2-7, with TRBD1 identical over 8 bases. CDR1 and CDR2 from the germline V gene are MNHNS and SASEGT. Trimming cost V 4 bases and J 1 base; bases outside gene matches: 9. The CDR3 is 16 amino acids.

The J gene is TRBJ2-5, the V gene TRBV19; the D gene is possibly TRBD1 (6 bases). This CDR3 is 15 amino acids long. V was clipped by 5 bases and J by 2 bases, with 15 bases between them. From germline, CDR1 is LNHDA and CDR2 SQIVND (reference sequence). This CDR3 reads CASSRMSQGQETQYF. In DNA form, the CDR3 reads TGTGCCAGTAGTCGAATGAGTCAGGGGCAAGAGACCCAGTACTTC.

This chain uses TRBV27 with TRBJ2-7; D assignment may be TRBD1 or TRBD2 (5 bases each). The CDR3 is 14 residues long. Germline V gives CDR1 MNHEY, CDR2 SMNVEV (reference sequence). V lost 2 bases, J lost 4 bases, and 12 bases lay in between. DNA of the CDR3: TGTGCCAGCAGTTTAGAGGGGAATGGGTACGAGCAGTACTTC. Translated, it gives CASSLEGNGYEQYF.

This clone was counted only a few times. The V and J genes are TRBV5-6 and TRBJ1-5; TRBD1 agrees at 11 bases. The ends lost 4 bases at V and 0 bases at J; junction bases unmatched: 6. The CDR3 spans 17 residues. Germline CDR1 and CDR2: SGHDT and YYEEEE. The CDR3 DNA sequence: TGTGCCAGCAGCCAATGGGACAGGGGGTATAGCAATCAGCCCCAGCATTTT. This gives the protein CASSQWDRGYSNQPQHF.

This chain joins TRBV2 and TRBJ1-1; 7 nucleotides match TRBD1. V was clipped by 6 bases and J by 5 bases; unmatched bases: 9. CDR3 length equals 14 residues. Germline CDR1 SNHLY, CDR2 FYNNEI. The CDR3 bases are TGTGCCAGCAGCTCACAGGGGATCTTAACTGAAGCTTTCTTT. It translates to CASSSQGILTEAFF.

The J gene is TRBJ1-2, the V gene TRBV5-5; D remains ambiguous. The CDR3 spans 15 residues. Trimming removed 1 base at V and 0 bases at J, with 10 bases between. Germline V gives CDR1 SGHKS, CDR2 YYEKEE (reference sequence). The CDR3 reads CASSLSVGTNYGYTF. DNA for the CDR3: TGTGCCAGCAGCTTGAGCGTAGGGACTAACTATGGCTACACCTTC.

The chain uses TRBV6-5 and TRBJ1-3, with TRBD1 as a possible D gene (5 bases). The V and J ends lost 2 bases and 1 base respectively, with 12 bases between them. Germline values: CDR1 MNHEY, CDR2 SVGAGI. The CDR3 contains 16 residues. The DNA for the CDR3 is TGTGCCAGCAGTTACGGGACGGGCGGTTCTGGAAACACCATATATTTT. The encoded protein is CASSYGTGGSGNTIYF.

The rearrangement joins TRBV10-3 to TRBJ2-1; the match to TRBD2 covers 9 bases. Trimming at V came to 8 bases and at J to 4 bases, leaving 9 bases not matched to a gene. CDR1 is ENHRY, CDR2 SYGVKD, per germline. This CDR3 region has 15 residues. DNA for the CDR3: TGTGCCATCCAGTCGGAGCGGGGGGCATACAATGAGCAGTTCTTC. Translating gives CAIQSERGAYNEQFF.

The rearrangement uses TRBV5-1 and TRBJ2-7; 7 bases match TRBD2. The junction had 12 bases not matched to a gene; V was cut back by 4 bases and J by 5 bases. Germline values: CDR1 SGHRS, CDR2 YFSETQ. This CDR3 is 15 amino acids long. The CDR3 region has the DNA TGCGCCAGCAGCCCTATAGGGCCGGGAGGAGACGAGCAGTACTTC. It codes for CASSPIGPGGDEQYF.

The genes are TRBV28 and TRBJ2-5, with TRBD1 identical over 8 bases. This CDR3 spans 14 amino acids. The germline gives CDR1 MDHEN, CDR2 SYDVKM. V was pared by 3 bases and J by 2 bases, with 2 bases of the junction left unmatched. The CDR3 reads CASSFDRGQETQYF. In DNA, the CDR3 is TGTGCCAGCAGTTTCGACAGGGGTCAAGAGACCCAGTACTTC.

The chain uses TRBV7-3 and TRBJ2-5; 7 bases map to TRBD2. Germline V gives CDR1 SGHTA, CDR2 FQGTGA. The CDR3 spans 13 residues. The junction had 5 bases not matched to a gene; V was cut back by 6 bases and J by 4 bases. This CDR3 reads CASSPGLGETQYF. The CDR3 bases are TGTGCCAGCAGTCCTGGACTAGGAGAGACCCAGTACTTC. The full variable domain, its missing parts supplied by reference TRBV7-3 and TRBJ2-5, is GAGVSQTPSNKVTEKGKYVELRCDPISGHTALYWYRQSLGQGPEFLIYFQGTGAADDSGLPNDRFFAVRPEGSVSTLKIQRTERGDSAVYLCASSPGLGETQYFGPGTRLLVL.

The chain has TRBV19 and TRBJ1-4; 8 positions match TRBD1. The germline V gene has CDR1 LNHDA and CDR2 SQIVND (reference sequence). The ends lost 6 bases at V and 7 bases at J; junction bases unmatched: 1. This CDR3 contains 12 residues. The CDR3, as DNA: TGTGCCAGTAGCGGACAGGGTGAAAAACTGTTTTTT. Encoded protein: CASSGQGEKLFF.

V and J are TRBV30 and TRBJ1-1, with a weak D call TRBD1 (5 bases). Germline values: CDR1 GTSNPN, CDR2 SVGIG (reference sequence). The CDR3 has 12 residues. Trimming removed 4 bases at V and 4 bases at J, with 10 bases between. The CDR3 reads CAWTRTSTEAFF. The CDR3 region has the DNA TGTGCCTGGACTAGGACAAGCACTGAAGCTTTCTTT. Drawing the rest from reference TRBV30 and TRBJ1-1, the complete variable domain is SQTIHQWPATLVQPVGSPLSLECTVEGTSNPNLYWYRQAAGRGLQLLFYSVGIGQISSEVPQNLSASRPQDRQFILSSKKLLLSDSGFYLCAWTRTSTEAFFGQGTRLTVV.

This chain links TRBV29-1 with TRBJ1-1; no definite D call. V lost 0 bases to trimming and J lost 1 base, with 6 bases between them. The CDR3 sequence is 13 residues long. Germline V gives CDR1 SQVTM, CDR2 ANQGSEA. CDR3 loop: CSVEDIRNTEAFF. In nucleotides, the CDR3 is TGCAGCGTTGAAGATATACGGAACACTGAAGCTTTCTTT.

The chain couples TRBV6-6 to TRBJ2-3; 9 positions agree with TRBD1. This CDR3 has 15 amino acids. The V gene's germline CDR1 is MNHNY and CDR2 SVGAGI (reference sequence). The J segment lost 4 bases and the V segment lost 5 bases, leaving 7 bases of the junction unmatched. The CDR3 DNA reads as TGTGCCAGCAGTGGACGACAGGGGGGATCAGATACGCAGTATTTT. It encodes CASSGRQGGSDTQYF.

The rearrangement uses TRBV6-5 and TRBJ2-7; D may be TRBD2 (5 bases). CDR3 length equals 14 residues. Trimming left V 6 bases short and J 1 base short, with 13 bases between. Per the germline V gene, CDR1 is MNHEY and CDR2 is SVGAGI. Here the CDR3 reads CASSPVTGSYEQYF. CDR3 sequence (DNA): TGTGCCAGCAGCCCCGTTACGGGGTCCTACGAGCAGTACTTC.

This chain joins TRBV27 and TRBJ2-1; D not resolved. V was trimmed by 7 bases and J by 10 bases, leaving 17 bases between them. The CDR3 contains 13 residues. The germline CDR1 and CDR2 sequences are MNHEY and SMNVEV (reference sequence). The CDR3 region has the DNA TGTGCCAGCATTAGGGTGGGCCGTGGGGAGCAGTTCTTC. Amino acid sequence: CASIRVGRGEQFF.

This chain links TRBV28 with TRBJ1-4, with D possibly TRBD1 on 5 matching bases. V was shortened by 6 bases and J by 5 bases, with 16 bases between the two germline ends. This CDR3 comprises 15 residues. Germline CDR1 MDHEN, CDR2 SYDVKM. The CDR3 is CASSRGQGANEKLFF. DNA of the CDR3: TGTGCCAGCAGCCGAGGGCAGGGAGCAAATGAAAAACTGTTTTTT.

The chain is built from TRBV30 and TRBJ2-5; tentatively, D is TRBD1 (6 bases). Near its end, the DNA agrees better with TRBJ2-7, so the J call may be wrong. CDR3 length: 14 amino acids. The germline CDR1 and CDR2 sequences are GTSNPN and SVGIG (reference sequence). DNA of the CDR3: TGTGCCTGGACCACCCGGGACAACTTCTACGAGCAGTACTTC. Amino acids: CAWTTRDNFYEQYF.

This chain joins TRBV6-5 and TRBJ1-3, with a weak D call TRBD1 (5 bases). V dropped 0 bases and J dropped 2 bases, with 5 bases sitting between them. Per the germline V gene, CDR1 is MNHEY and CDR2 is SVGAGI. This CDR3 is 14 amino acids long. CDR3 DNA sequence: TGTGCCAGCAGTTACTCACAGGCTGGAAACACCATATATTTT. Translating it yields CASSYSQAGNTIYF.

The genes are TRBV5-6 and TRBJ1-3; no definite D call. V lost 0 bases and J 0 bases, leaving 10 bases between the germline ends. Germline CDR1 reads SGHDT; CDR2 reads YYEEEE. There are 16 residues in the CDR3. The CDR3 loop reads CASSLVRLSSGNTIYF. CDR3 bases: TGTGCCAGCAGCTTGGTTCGGCTTTCCTCTGGAAACACCATATATTTT.

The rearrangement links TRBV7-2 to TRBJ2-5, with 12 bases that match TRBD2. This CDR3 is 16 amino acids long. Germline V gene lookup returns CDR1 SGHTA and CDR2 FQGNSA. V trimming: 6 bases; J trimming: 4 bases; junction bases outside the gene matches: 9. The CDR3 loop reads CASRPTSGGTSETQYF. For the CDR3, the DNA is TGTGCCAGCAGGCCGACTAGCGGGGGCACCTCAGAGACCCAGTACTTC.

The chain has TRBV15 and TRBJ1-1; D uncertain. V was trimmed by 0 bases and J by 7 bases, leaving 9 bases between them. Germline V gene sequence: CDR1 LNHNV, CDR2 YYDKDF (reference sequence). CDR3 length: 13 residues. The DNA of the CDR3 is TGTGCCACCAGCAGAGACGTATCGAATGAAGCTTTCTTT. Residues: CATSRDVSNEAFF.

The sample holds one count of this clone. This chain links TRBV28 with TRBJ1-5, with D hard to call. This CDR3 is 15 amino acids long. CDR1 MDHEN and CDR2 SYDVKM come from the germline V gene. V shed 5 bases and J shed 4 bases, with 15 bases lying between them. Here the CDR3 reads CASSPPDGPNQPQHF. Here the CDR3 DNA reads TGTGCCAGCAGTCCTCCGGACGGCCCAAATCAGCCCCAGCATTTT.

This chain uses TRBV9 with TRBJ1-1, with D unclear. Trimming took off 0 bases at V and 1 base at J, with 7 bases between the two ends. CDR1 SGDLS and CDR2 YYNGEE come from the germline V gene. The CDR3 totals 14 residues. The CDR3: CASSVGSWNTEAFF. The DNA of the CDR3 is TGTGCCAGCAGCGTAGGGTCATGGAACACTGAAGCTTTCTTT.

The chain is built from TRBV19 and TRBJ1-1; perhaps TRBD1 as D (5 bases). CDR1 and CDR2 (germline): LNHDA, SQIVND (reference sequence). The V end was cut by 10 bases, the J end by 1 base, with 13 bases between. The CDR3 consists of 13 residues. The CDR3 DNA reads TGTGCCACCCGACAGCTCCAGAACACTGAAGCTTTCTTT. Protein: CATRQLQNTEAFF.

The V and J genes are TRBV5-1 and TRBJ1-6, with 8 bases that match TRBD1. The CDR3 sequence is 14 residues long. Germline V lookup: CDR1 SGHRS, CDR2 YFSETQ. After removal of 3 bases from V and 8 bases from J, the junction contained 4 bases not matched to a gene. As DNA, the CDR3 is TGCGCCAGCAGCTCGACAGGGGATCATTCACCCCTCCACTTT. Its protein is CASSSTGDHSPLHF.

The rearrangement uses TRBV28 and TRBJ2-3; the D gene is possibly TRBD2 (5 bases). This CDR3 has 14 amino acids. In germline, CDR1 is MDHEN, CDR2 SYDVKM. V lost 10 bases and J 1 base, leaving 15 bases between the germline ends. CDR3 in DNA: TGTGCCATCAATAAAGCGGATGGCACAGATACGCAGTATTTT. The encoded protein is CAINKADGTDTQYF.

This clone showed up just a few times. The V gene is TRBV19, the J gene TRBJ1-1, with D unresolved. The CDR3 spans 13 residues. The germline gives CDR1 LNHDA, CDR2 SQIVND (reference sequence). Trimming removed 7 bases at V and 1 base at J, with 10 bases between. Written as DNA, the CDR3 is TGTGCCAGTAAGCGGGAACCGAACACTGAAGCTTTCTTT. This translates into CASKREPNTEAFF.